These T cell receptor beta chains were read from a single sample in a study of T cells in Graves' hyperthyroidism and ophthalmopathy. TCRdb redid the calling of the multiplex PCR reads with MiXCR, one entry per CDR3 protein. The repertoire consists of 450,000 to 650,000 distinct CDR3 sequences, with less than 25% occurring once and the leading ten covering approximately 25%. Sequenced: blood. These receptors came from a young man with Graves' hyperthyroidism. The CDR3 runs from the conserved cysteine through the conserved F or W. The D gene is left open where the match is weak. Only part of the rows carry a size: once, few, many, or a class if the clone is expanded.

J | size | V | D | DNA | CDR3
TRBJ2-5 | few | TRBV6-2/TRBV6-3 | NA | TGTGCCAGCATCCCCGGGGGGCTCCAAGAGACCCAGTACTTC | CASIPGGLQETQYF
TRBJ1-2 | NA | TRBV24-1 | NA | TGTGCCACCAGTGATCTACAGCGGTCCGCTGGCTACACCTTC | CATSDLQRSAGYTF
TRBJ2-2 | few | TRBV10-3 | TRBD2 | TGTGCCCCAACGGGACTAGCGAGTACCGGGGAGCTGTTTTTT | CAPTGLASTGELFF
TRBJ2-7 | NA | TRBV4-2 | NA | TGTGCCAGCAGCCAAGAGGGTGGGGAAGGGTTCTACGAGCAGTACTTC | CASSQEGGEGFYEQYF
TRBJ2-7 | many | TRBV12-3/TRBV12-4 | TRBD2 | TGTGCCAGCAGCTTAGCGGGGCCACCCTACGAGCAGTACTTC | CASSLAGPPYEQYF
TRBJ1-3 | NA | TRBV29-1 | NA | TGCAGCGGCCGGGACACCGGAAACACCATATATTTT | CSGRDTGNTIYF
TRBJ2-2 | NA | TRBV2 | NA | TGTGCCAGCAGTGCGTATGCAGGGACCGGGGAGCTGTTTTTT | CASSAYAGTGELFF
TRBJ2-7 | NA | TRBV3-1 | NA | TGTGCCAGCAGCCAAGAGCTGCGCACGGGGTCCTACGAGCAGTACTTC | CASSQELRTGSYEQYF
TRBJ2-7 | NA | TRBV6-4 | TRBD1 | TGTGCCAGCAGTGTTACAAGAGGGACAGGGGGCTACGAGCAGTACTTC | CASSVTRGTGGYEQYF
TRBJ2-7 | NA | TRBV12-3/TRBV12-4 | NA | TGTGCCAGCAGTTTAGCGCAGGGTCACTACGAGCAGTACTTC | CASSLAQGHYEQYF
TRBJ1-1 | NA | TRBV10-3 | NA | TGTGCCATCAGTGCAAGGCCTATGAGGGAAGCTTTCTTT | CAISARPMREAFF
TRBJ2-3 | few | TRBV12-3/TRBV12-4 | TRBD2 | TGTGCCAGCAGTTTAAGTTCTAGCGGGGTTTTAGATACGCAGTATTTT | CASSLSSSGVLDTQYF
TRBJ1-2 | many | TRBV6-1 | NA | TGTGCCAGCACCCCCTCGGGCGACTATGGCTACACCTTC | CASTPSGDYGYTF
TRBJ2-7 | NA | TRBV5-1 | NA | TGCGCCAGCAGCTTGGCCGGGAGCGGGCCCTACGAGCAGTACTTC | CASSLAGSGPYEQYF
TRBJ2-6 | many | TRBV28 | NA | TGTGCCAGCAGTTTAGGCAGCAGGGAAGATTCGAACTCTGGGGCCAACGTCCTGACTTTC | CASSLGSREDSNSGANVLTF
TRBJ1-2 | few | TRBV18 | NA | TGTGCCAGCTCACCACCGGCCAGGGGCGACTATGGCTACACCTTC | CASSPPARGDYGYTF
TRBJ2-3 | few | TRBV25-1 | NA | TGTGCCAGCAACCCCGAGGGGGGCCGATTCGGAGAAAGCACAGATACGCAGTATTTT | CASNPEGGRFGESTDTQYF
TRBJ2-5 | many | TRBV28 | NA | TGTGCCAGCACCCCGTACGAGAGGGAGACCCAGTACTTC | CASTPYERETQYF
TRBJ1-1 | NA | TRBV6-1 | TRBD1 | TGTGCCAGCGGGAGAGGACAGGGGGCGAGGAACACTGAAGCTTTCTTT | CASGRGQGARNTEAFF
TRBJ2-4 | NA | TRBV18 | NA | TGTGCCAGCTCATCCGGACAGCTCAAAAACATTCAGTACTTC | CASSSGQLKNIQYF
TRBJ1-1 | NA | TRBV12-3/TRBV12-4 | NA | TGTGCCAGCAGTGAACTGGGATCATTGGGCACTGAAGCTTTCTTT | CASSELGSLGTEAFF
TRBJ1-1 | NA | TRBV28 | NA | TGTGCCAGCAGTTGGAGGGGGGGGGACGGTAAAGCTTTCTTT | CASSWRGGDGKAFF
TRBJ2-1 | many | TRBV2 | NA | TGTGCCAGCAGTGAGCGGGTCACCTACAATGAGCAGTTCTTC | CASSERVTYNEQFF
TRBJ1-2 | NA | TRBV29-1 | NA | TGCAGCGTTGAATGGGGGGGGCTCGTTAACTATGGTTACACCTTC | CSVEWGGLVNYGYTF
TRBJ1-1 | NA | TRBV18 | NA | TGTGCCAGCTCACCCGCACGAAGCACTGAAGCTTTCTTT | CASSPARSTEAFF
TRBJ2-5 | NA | TRBV5-1 | NA | TGCGCCAGCAGCTTGGACAATCTGGGGACCCAGTACTTC | CASSLDNLGTQYF
TRBJ2-3 | NA | TRBV12-3/TRBV12-4 | NA | TGTGCCAGCAGTTTCCTGGCCGGGGAGGATACGCAGTATTTT | CASSFLAGEDTQYF
TRBJ1-1 | few | TRBV19 | TRBD1 | TGTGCCAGTAGACAGGGGATGGTCCCTGAAGCTTTCTTT | CASRQGMVPEAFF
TRBJ2-2 | few | TRBV24-1 | NA | TGTGCCACCAGTGATTTGTACGGGACCGGGGAGCTGTTTTTT | CATSDLYGTGELFF
TRBJ2-7 | many | TRBV19 | TRBD1 | TGTGCCAGTAGTATTGGACAGGGAGCGACCTACGAGCAGTACTTC | CASSIGQGATYEQYF
TRBJ1-1 | many | TRBV19 | TRBD1 | TGTGCCAGTAGTGCAACAGGGGGAATGAACACTGAAGCTTTCTTT | CASSATGGMNTEAFF
TRBJ1-2 | many | TRBV28 | NA | TGTGCCAGCAGTTTGCAGCCGTGGTATGGCTACACCTTC | CASSLQPWYGYTF
TRBJ1-6 | NA | TRBV12-3/TRBV12-4 | NA | TGTGCCAGCAGTTCAACGGGTTCACCCCTCCACTTT | CASSSTGSPLHF
TRBJ1-1 | many | TRBV11-3 | TRBD1 | TGTGCCAGCAGATGGGGACAGGGCTTCACTGAAGCTTTCTTT | CASRWGQGFTEAFF
TRBJ2-7 | many | TRBV12-3/TRBV12-4 | NA | TGTGCCAGCTCCTTAAGAGGGGGTGGTTACGAGCAGTACTTC | CASSLRGGGYEQYF
TRBJ1-2 | few | TRBV12-3/TRBV12-4 | NA | TGTGCCAGCAGACCCCCGGGGTCGTACTATGGCTACACCTTC | CASRPPGSYYGYTF
TRBJ1-1 | many | TRBV2 | NA | TGTGCCAGCATACCCGGACAGCACGGCGCTGAAGCTTTCTTT | CASIPGQHGAEAFF
TRBJ2-4 | many | TRBV15 | TRBD2 | TGTGCCACCAGCAGTCTCGGACTAGTCGTAAACATTCAGTACTTC | CATSSLGLVVNIQYF
TRBJ2-6 | many | TRBV30 | NA | TGTGCCTGGAGTCAGCCCAACGTCCTGACTTTC | CAWSQPNVLTF
TRBJ2-7 | many | TRBV20-1 | NA | TGCAGTGCTAGAGAGGATCACGAGCAGTACTTC | CSAREDHEQYF
TRBJ2-7 | NA | TRBV20-1 | TRBD2 | TGCAGTGCTAGAGTGGGGACTAGCTTCCCCTACGAGCAGTACTTC | CSARVGTSFPYEQYF
TRBJ1-5 | NA | TRBV20-1 | NA | TGCAGTGCAGAAACCCCCCGAGCGGAGGAGGCCAATACAGACAGCAATCAGCCCCAGCATTTT | CSAETPRAEEANTDSNQPQHF
TRBJ1-1 | NA | TRBV2 | NA | TGTGCCAGCAGTGACCCTCAGAACACTGAAGCTTTCTTT | CASSDPQNTEAFF
TRBJ2-5 | many | TRBV12-3/TRBV12-4 | NA | TGTGCCAGCAGTTTAGGGCGGCTCCAAGAGACCCAGTACTTC | CASSLGRLQETQYF
TRBJ2-7 | NA | TRBV11-2 | TRBD1 | TGTGCCAGCAGCTTAGAGGACAGGAACGACTACGAGCAGTACTTC | CASSLEDRNDYEQYF
TRBJ2-7 | many | TRBV6-1 | NA | TGTGCCAGCAGTAGCCTCTGGTACGAGCAGTACTTC | CASSSLWYEQYF
TRBJ1-1 | many | TRBV4-1 | NA | TGCGCCAGCAGCCAGGCCTCGGGCCTTGAAGCTTTCTTT | CASSQASGLEAFF
TRBJ2-7 | many | TRBV2 | NA | TGTGCCAGCAGTGAGTTCAGGAACTACGAGCAGTACTTC | CASSEFRNYEQYF
TRBJ1-2 | NA | TRBV6-1 | NA | TGTGCCAGCAGTCTGGGGATCGGGCAACTCTATGGCTACACCTTC | CASSLGIGQLYGYTF
TRBJ2-7 | NA | TRBV3-1 | TRBD2 | TGTGCCAGCAGCCGTGGCGGGGGGATTCGGGACGAGCAGTACTTC | CASSRGGGIRDEQYF
TRBJ2-7 | few | TRBV5-6 | NA | TGTGCCAGCAGCTTTTTCTCAGACTACGAGCAGTACTTC | CASSFFSDYEQYF
TRBJ1-5 | few | TRBV6-1 | NA | TGTGCCAGCAGTGAAGTGCCAGGGTCTAATGGCAATCAGCCCCAGCATTTT | CASSEVPGSNGNQPQHF